Sequencing of this TCR beta chain was carried out in a study of cytomegalovirus exposure and HLA in healthy donors. The study's findings and limits: The study recorded 150 to 200 TCR beta chains that were cytomegalovirus-associated. Excluded were some V segments that proved indistinguishable, including TRBV6-2 and TRBV6-3. HLA alleles showed associations with 16,951 TCR beta sequences in a later analysis, at a 0.05 false discovery rate.

Regarding this clone: The antigen is undetermined.

Germline values: CDR1 SQVTM, CDR2 ANQGSEA. This CDR3 has 14 amino acids. The V end lost 3 bases, the J end lost 5 bases, and 16 bases lay between the germline ends. The PCR was carried out with 60 Vbeta primers and 13 Jbeta primers. In the authors' methods: Approximately 9.9 million shared chains were among the about 80 million unique TCR beta chains that a later analysis counted. Some clones are missing from TCRdb's copy, which holds only in-frame ones; the method was immunoSEQ multiplex PCR. V, J and clone size are those of that table, while D and trimming were read from the DNA. Counted here are about 170,000 clones, under 85% occurring once; the ten biggest clones make up approximately 5.4%.

Input material: PBMCs. The rearrangement joins TRBV29-1 to TRBJ1-2; tentative D call: TRBD1 (5 bases). The clonotype originates from a woman aged 18-29 years in good health and CMV-seropositive. Here the CDR3 DNA reads TGCAGCGTTGAGTCTGGGGCGGGGCGGTATGGCTACACCTTC. As protein: CSVESGAGRYGYTF.